These T cell receptor beta chains were read from a single sample in a study of CXCR3-negative and CXCR3-positive naive CD8 T cells. TCRdb reprocessed the 5' RACE reads and keeps a single row for each CDR3 protein, giving no DNA. The sample includes some 130,000 distinct CDR3 sequences. The material sequenced was naive CXCR3- CD8+ T cells from blood. These receptors were taken from a human donor in good health. Some clones in this sample may be carry-over from other donors' samples. CDR3s include the opening cysteine and the closing phenylalanine or tryptophan.

J | V | CDR3
TRBJ2-2 | TRBV10-3 | CASGGAQSNTGELFF
TRBJ2-7 | TRBV7-9 | CASSLAGGPNEQYF
TRBJ2-1 | TRBV12-3/TRBV12-4 | CASRSDRGLGEQFF
TRBJ2-3 | TRBV29-1 | CSVLVSADTQYF
TRBJ2-7 | TRBV5-1 | CASSLSAGDYEQYF
TRBJ1-1 | TRBV20-1 | CSALDRGATEAFF
TRBJ1-4 | TRBV6-1 | CASSATSGQGNEKLFF
TRBJ2-1 | TRBV6-2/TRBV6-3 | CASSYSKERGAGDEQFF
TRBJ2-6 | TRBV10-2 | CASLGSSGANVLTF
TRBJ2-1 | TRBV29-1 | CSVAGQGAGEQFF
TRBJ2-1 | TRBV12-3/TRBV12-4 | CASSPGSGVVYNEQFF
TRBJ2-7 | TRBV5-1 | CASSVGLSSYEQYF
TRBJ2-1 | TRBV6-6 | CASSYQPGGALKYNEQFF
TRBJ2-3 | TRBV7-6 | CASSLVTGGGTDTQYF
TRBJ2-1 | TRBV7-2 | CASSLAGAPNEQFF
TRBJ2-3 | TRBV28 | CASSSPAPSGSTDTQYF
TRBJ2-1 | TRBV7-2 | CASSFVGVHTEQFF
TRBJ2-3 | TRBV11-2 | CASSRGVAGTNTDTQYF
TRBJ2-3 | TRBV7-9 | CASSLSTDTQYF
TRBJ2-7 | TRBV23-1 | CASSQAVHSYEQYF
TRBJ2-3 | TRBV19 | CASSVGLAGGTDTQYF